These T cell receptor beta chains were read from a single sample in a study of T cells in Graves' hyperthyroidism and ophthalmopathy. One entry per CDR3 protein, called by TCRdb with MiXCR from the multiplex PCR reads. The data show 530,000 or so distinct CDR3 sequences, around a quarter seen once. Sequences were obtained from blood. These receptors were obtained from a woman aged 25-40 years with Graves' ophthalmopathy. Both conserved end residues are part of each CDR3. D genes are given only for firm matches. The listing skips clone size in some rows; elsewhere it reads once, few, many or a size class.

d_gene	abundance	v_gene	j_gene	CDR3nt	CDR3aa
NA	NA	TRBV14	TRBJ2-7	TGTGCCAGCAGCCACAGTCACGAGCAGTACTTC	CASSHSHEQYF
NA	NA	TRBV11-2	TRBJ1-3	TGTGCCAGCAGCAGAGGGCGGGGTCCTTCTGGAAACACCATATATTTT	CASSRGRGPSGNTIYF
TRBD1	NA	TRBV28	TRBJ1-5	TGTGCCAGCACCCTTCCAATTGAGGGGGCGGCGGATCAGCCCCAGCATTTT	CASTLPIEGAADQPQHF
TRBD2	many	TRBV6-5	TRBJ2-5	TGTGCCAGCAGTTACTCAAGACTAGCGGGGACCCAAGAGACCCAGTACTTC	CASSYSRLAGTQETQYF
TRBD1	many	TRBV19	TRBJ1-1	TGTGCCAGTAGTATAGGAACAGGGGGCACTGAAGCTTTCTTT	CASSIGTGGTEAFF
TRBD1	many	TRBV7-2	TRBJ1-2	TGTGCCAGCAGCTTCCCCCGGGACAGGGCCTATGGCTACACCTTC	CASSFPRDRAYGYTF
TRBD1	many	TRBV24-1	TRBJ2-2	TGTGCCACCAGAGAGGGGCGGGGGACAGGGGACACCGGGGAGCTGTTTTTT	CATREGRGTGDTGELFF
TRBD1	NA	TRBV2	TRBJ1-2	TGTGCCAGCAGTGACCCGACAGGGTTTGGCTACACCTTC	CASSDPTGFGYTF
NA	many	TRBV29-1	TRBJ1-3	TGCAGCGGATCGGGCTCCTCTGGAAACACCATATATTTT	CSGSGSSGNTIYF
NA	many	TRBV5-6	TRBJ1-1	TGTGCCAGCAGCGTGAGCACTGAAGCTTTCTTT	CASSVSTEAFF
NA	many	TRBV10-3	TRBJ2-5	TGTGCCATCAGTGACTATGGAACCCAGTACTTC	CAISDYGTQYF
NA	many	TRBV6-5	TRBJ1-5	TGTGCCAGCAGTTCCCCGGGGGGCGGCAATCAGCCCCAGCATTTT	CASSSPGGGNQPQHF
NA	many	TRBV19	TRBJ1-1	TGTGCCAGTAGGGACAGACCCATGAACACTGAAGCTTTCTTT	CASRDRPMNTEAFF
TRBD2	many	TRBV6-1	TRBJ2-5	TGTGCCAGCAGTGAGAGTATAGCGGGGGGACCTAACCAAGAGACCCAGTACTTC	CASSESIAGGPNQETQYF
TRBD1	many	TRBV27	TRBJ2-2	TGTGCCAGCAGTCAAGAACGCCTCCGACAGGGTAACACCGGGGAGCTGTTTTTT	CASSQERLRQGNTGELFF
TRBD1	NA	TRBV7-2	TRBJ2-7	TGTGCCAGCAGCCCTTGGGACAGGGGGCATCTCGAGCAGTACTTC	CASSPWDRGHLEQYF
TRBD2	many	TRBV6-2/TRBV6-3	TRBJ2-2	TGTGCCAGCAGAAAACTAGCGGGGGGGCCGATCACCGGGGAGCTGTTTTTT	CASRKLAGGPITGELFF
NA	many	TRBV4-1	TRBJ2-7	TGCGCCAGCAGGGCTCAGGTGGGCGGGACCTACGAGCAGTACTTC	CASRAQVGGTYEQYF
NA	NA	TRBV2	TRBJ2-2	TGTGCCAGCAGTGTCTTGATGACCGGGGAGCTGTTTTTT	CASSVLMTGELFF
NA	many	TRBV28	TRBJ1-2	TGTGCCACCGAGACGGAAGCCAAAGCTAACTATGGCTACACCTTC	CATETEAKANYGYTF
NA	NA	TRBV12-3/TRBV12-4	TRBJ1-2	TGTGCCAGCAGTACCTCGGCGGGGCTTCATGGCTACACCTTC	CASSTSAGLHGYTF
TRBD1	NA	TRBV6-2/TRBV6-3	TRBJ2-7	TGTGCCAGCATTAAAGGACAGGGGTCCTACGAGCAGTACTTC	CASIKGQGSYEQYF
NA	NA	TRBV9	TRBJ2-7	TGTGCCAGCAGCACCCGGGACGGTGAGACCTACGAGCAGTACTTC	CASSTRDGETYEQYF
NA	many	TRBV10-3	TRBJ1-2	TGTGCCATCAGTGAAGGGCGAGACTATGGCTACACCTTC	CAISEGRDYGYTF
NA	few	TRBV24-1	TRBJ2-5	TGTGCCACCAGTGAACAGGGACGGGAGACCCAGTACTTC	CATSEQGRETQYF
TRBD1	few	TRBV6-1	TRBJ1-1	TGTGCCAGCAGTGTGGGACAGGGTGACACTGAAGCTTTCTTT	CASSVGQGDTEAFF
NA	few	TRBV24-1	TRBJ2-4	TGTGCCACCAACGGGAGCCCTTCCCTAGCCAAAAACATTCAGTACTTC	CATNGSPSLAKNIQYF
NA	many	TRBV18	TRBJ1-1	TGTGCCAGCTCACAGGGGTCGGTCACTGAAGCTTTCTTT	CASSQGSVTEAFF
TRBD1	many	TRBV27	TRBJ1-2	TGTACCAGCAGTCTCGGACAGGGACCGTTTTATGGCTACACCTTC	CTSSLGQGPFYGYTF
TRBD2	many	TRBV24-1	TRBJ2-2	TGTGCCACCAGTGATTTTACCGGGACTAGAGGCACCGGGGAGCTGTTTTTT	CATSDFTGTRGTGELFF
NA	NA	TRBV12-3/TRBV12-4	TRBJ2-5	TGTGCCAGCAGAAAGGAAGGGACCCAGTACTTC	CASRKEGTQYF
TRBD1	many	TRBV19	TRBJ1-1	TGTGCCAGTAAGTTGGGACAGGGCACTGAAGCTTTCTTT	CASKLGQGTEAFF
TRBD1	many	TRBV7-2	TRBJ1-2	TGTGCCAGCAGCCCTAGCCTACAGGGGGCAATCTATGGCTACACCTTC	CASSPSLQGAIYGYTF
NA	NA	TRBV18	TRBJ1-2	TGTGTCAGCTCACCACTCAGGGCAGATGGCTACACCTTC	CVSSPLRADGYTF
NA	many	TRBV6-1	TRBJ2-7	TGTGCCAGCAGAAAAGCGGATACCTACGAGCAGTACTTC	CASRKADTYEQYF
TRBD1	many	TRBV19	TRBJ2-7	TGTGCCAGTAGCCCGGACAGGGACGACGAGCAGTACTTC	CASSPDRDDEQYF
NA	NA	TRBV20-1	TRBJ2-5	TGCAGTGCTAATCAGGGGTTCCAAGAGACCCAGAACTTC	CSANQGFQETQNF
NA	NA	TRBV7-2	TRBJ1-2	TGTGCCAGCAGCCAAGCGGGGACGGGAGATATCAGATTTGGCTACACCTTC	CASSQAGTGDIRFGYTF
TRBD1	many	TRBV10-1	TRBJ2-7	TGCGCCAGCAGTGGAGGACAGGGTACCTACGAGCAGTACTTC	CASSGGQGTYEQYF
NA	NA	TRBV6-1	TRBJ2-5	TGTGCCAGCGCCTACGGGGGTGCAGAGACCCAGTACTTC	CASAYGGAETQYF
NA	NA	TRBV29-1	TRBJ1-1	TGCAGCGTCCGCAAGGAATGGAACACTGAAGCTTTCTTT	CSVRKEWNTEAFF
NA	few	TRBV14	TRBJ2-5	TGTGCCAGCAGCCAAGAGGTAGTACAAGAGACCCAGTACTTC	CASSQEVVQETQYF
TRBD1	few	TRBV4-1	TRBJ1-1	TGCGCCAGCAGCCAAGCCGACAGGGAGGGCGCTGAAGCTTTCTTT	CASSQADREGAEAFF
NA	NA	TRBV6-1	TRBJ2-7	TGTGCCAGCAGTGAAACTTTGACGGGATCCTACGAGCAGTACTTC	CASSETLTGSYEQYF
NA	few	TRBV6-5	TRBJ2-7	TGTGCCAGCAGTTACAATGAGATTCTAACAGGGGAGCAGTACTTC	CASSYNEILTGEQYF
TRBD1	few	TRBV3-1	TRBJ2-5	TGTGCCAGCAGCCAAGAAGACAGGGTTGTAGAGACCCAGTACTTC	CASSQEDRVVETQYF
NA	many	TRBV7-3	TRBJ2-2	TGTGCCAGCAGCTTAACGAGTACCGGGGAGCTGTTTTTT	CASSLTSTGELFF
TRBD1	many	TRBV6-1	TRBJ2-4	TGTGCCAGCAGGTGGGACAGAGAATCCAAAAACATTCAGTACTTC	CASRWDRESKNIQYF
NA	NA	TRBV12-3/TRBV12-4	TRBJ1-1	TGTGCCAGCAGCCAAAACAGCCTACTGAACACTGAAGCTTTCTTT	CASSQNSLLNTEAFF
TRBD1	many	TRBV7-9	TRBJ2-5	TGTGCCAGCAGCTTAGCAGGGGGCTCTTTGGAGACCCAGTACTTC	CASSLAGGSLETQYF
TRBD1	few	TRBV19	TRBJ1-1	TGTGCCAGTAGTATAGACGGGACAGCCGCGAACACTGAAGCTTTCTTT	CASSIDGTAANTEAFF
NA	NA	TRBV20-1	TRBJ2-7	TGCAGTGCTAGAGATGAGGGGCGCTCCTACGAGCAGTACTTC	CSARDEGRSYEQYF
NA	NA	TRBV11-3	TRBJ1-2	TGTGCCAGCAGCTCCAGACAGATAGTTAACTATGGCTACACCTTC	CASSSRQIVNYGYTF
NA	few	TRBV25-1	TRBJ1-1	TGTGCCAGCAGTCCCAGGGTGGGGCAGAACACTGAAGCTTTCTTT	CASSPRVGQNTEAFF
TRBD2	many	TRBV20-1	TRBJ2-5	TGCAGTGCTAATCTAGCGGGGCTCCAAGAGACCCAGTACTTC	CSANLAGLQETQYF
NA	many	TRBV2	TRBJ1-1	TGTGCCAGCAGTGAAGTTACAGGTGTAGACACTGAAGCTTTCTTT	CASSEVTGVDTEAFF
NA	NA	TRBV4-1	TRBJ2-7	TGCGCCAGCAGTCCTACCGTCAGCTACGAGCAGTACTTC	CASSPTVSYEQYF